The 29 T cell receptor beta chains reported below all come from one sample, sequenced in a study of T-cell memory formation after mild COVID-19. TCRdb reanalysed the 5' RACE reads using MiXCR and keeps one entry per CDR3 protein. The sample has around 340,000 distinct CDR3 sequences, under 25% seen once. Sequenced input: PBMCs or a T cell subset sorted from them (not recorded which). The origin of the receptors is an adult woman who had mild COVID-19 (a few samples of this study predate the infection). Cell type and time point are not known.

This clonotype has just a few counts. The rearrangement uses TRBV30 and TRBJ2-7; 10 bases are a match to TRBD1. V dropped 2 bases and J dropped 4; count of bases not matched to a gene: 2. Germline values: CDR1 GTSNPN, CDR2 SVGIG (reference sequence). The CDR3 extends over 13 amino acids. The CDR3 loop reads CAWSWGQGYEQYF. CDR3 nucleotide sequence: TGTGCCTGGAGTTGGGGACAGGGGTACGAGCAGTACTTC.

V and J are TRBV14 and TRBJ1-1; possible D gene TRBD1, 6 bases. The CDR3 is 15 amino acids. V was clipped by 4 bases and J by 4 bases, with 16 bases between them. Germline V gene data show CDR1 as SGHDN and CDR2 as FVKESK. The CDR3 sequence is CASSRPRVGGTEAFF. The CDR3 DNA sequence: TGTGCCAGCAGCCGACCCCGGGTAGGGGGCACTGAAGCTTTCTTT.

Ten or more counts support this clonotype. The V and J genes are TRBV5-1 and TRBJ2-3, with D maybe TRBD2 (6 bases). In germline, CDR1 is SGHRS, CDR2 YFSETQ. V was cut by 3 bases and J by 3 bases, with 14 bases left in between. The CDR3 totals 15 residues. CDR3 DNA: TGCGCCAGCAGCTACCGGGACCGGGAGACAGATACGCAGTATTTT. This sequence encodes CASSYRDRETDTQYF.

This clonotype was recorded at least ten times. The J gene is TRBJ2-7, the V gene TRBV27, with TRBD2 matching 7 bases. The CDR3 extends over 13 amino acids. Unmatched junction bases numbered 2, after V lost 1 base and J lost 5 bases. Germline assignment: CDR1 MNHEY and CDR2 SMNVEV (reference sequence). In nucleotides, the CDR3 is TGTGCCAGCAGTTTATATGGACTAGACGAGCAGTACTTC. It codes for CASSLYGLDEQYF.

V gene TRBV6-5 combines with J gene TRBJ2-3; TRBD2 is a possible D gene (6 bases). The length of the CDR3 is 13 residues. V lost 6 bases to trimming and J lost 7 bases, with 14 bases between them. Germline CDR1 reads MNHEY; CDR2 reads SVGAGI. Written as DNA, the CDR3 is TGTGCCAGCAGGGCGGGGCCGGGGAATACGCAGTATTTT. This encodes CASRAGPGNTQYF.

The genes are TRBV6-5 and TRBJ1-2, with TRBD1 matching 8 bases. The length of the CDR3 is 14 residues. J lost 8 bases, V lost 0 bases, and 5 bases had no gene match. The germline CDR1 and CDR2 sequences are MNHEY and SVGAGI. This CDR3 reads CASSYSGAGGGYTF. CDR3 sequence (DNA): TGTGCCAGCAGTTACTCGGGGGCAGGGGGCGGCTACACCTTC.

The chain joins TRBV7-3 to TRBJ2-3, with TRBD2 as a possible D gene (6 bases). The V end was cut by 5 bases, the J end by 0 bases, with 12 bases between. The CDR3 contains 15 residues. Per the germline V gene, CDR1 is SGHTA and CDR2 is FQGTGA. The CDR3 reads CASSNTGASTDTQYF. In DNA, the CDR3 is TGTGCCAGCAGCAACACGGGAGCCAGCACAGATACGCAGTATTTT.

Only a few counts were recorded for this clonotype. V gene TRBV2 combines with J gene TRBJ1-2, with D tentatively TRBD1 (6 bases). Trimming stripped 7 bases from V and 6 bases from J, with 12 bases between. Germline lookup yields CDR1 SNHLY and CDR2 FYNNEI. The CDR3 contains 12 residues. The CDR3 coding sequence is TGTGCCAGCACCCTCCAGGGGCATGGCTACACCTTC. This encodes CASTLQGHGYTF.

The sample holds a few counts of this clonotype. The rearrangement links TRBV24-1 to TRBJ2-3; tentative D call: TRBD2 (6 bases). The germline CDR1 and CDR2 sequences are KGHDR and SFDVKD. V lost 5 bases and J 0 bases, leaving 11 bases between the germline ends. This CDR3 is built from 15 residues. DNA of the CDR3: TGTGCCACCAGTGCGGGGGAGTCTAGCACAGATACGCAGTATTTT. Its translation is CATSAGESSTDTQYF.

This clonotype was picked up a small number of times. The genes are TRBV24-1 and TRBJ2-5; D unclear. Germline CDR1 and CDR2: KGHDR and SFDVKD. The V end lost 4 bases, the J end lost 7 bases, and 24 bases lay between the germline ends. The CDR3 is 17 amino acids. The CDR3 sequence is CATSDPVLVQERSTQYF. DNA for the CDR3: TGTGCCACCAGTGACCCCGTCCTGGTGCAGGAAAGGTCGACCCAGTACTTC.

The sample holds a few counts of this clonotype. The chain recombines TRBV12-3 or TRBV12-4 with TRBJ2-7, with 7 bases fitting TRBD1. Losses at the gene ends were 6 bases for V and 5 bases for J; bases not matched to a gene: 7. This CDR3 comprises 13 residues. CDR3 in amino acids: CASSKTGYDEQYF. CDR3 coding DNA: TGTGCCAGCAGCAAGACAGGGTATGACGAGCAGTACTTC.

The chain couples TRBV6-4 to TRBJ2-1; TRBD1 aligns across 9 bases. V was clipped by 1 base and J by 5 bases; unmatched bases: 0. The V gene's germline CDR1 is MRHNA and CDR2 SNTAGT. There are 14 residues in the CDR3. Written as DNA, the CDR3 is TGTGCCAGCAGTGACTGGACAGGGGACAATGAGCAGTTCTTC. Translating it yields CASSDWTGDNEQFF.

This rearrangement joins TRBV19 to TRBJ2-2; TRBD1 aligns across 8 bases. The CDR3 is 16 amino acids. Trimming took 7 bases from V and 1 from J; bases not matched to a gene: 8. Germline CDR1 LNHDA, CDR2 SQIVND (reference sequence). The CDR3 spells CASTPPGTGNTGELFF. The CDR3 DNA sequence: TGTGCCAGTACCCCTCCCGGGACAGGGAACACCGGGGAGCTGTTTTTT.

This clonotype appeared a few times. The chain combines TRBV15 with TRBJ2-7; possible D gene TRBD1, 6 bases. Trimming took 2 bases from V and 4 from J, leaving 12 bases between them. The CDR3 is made up of 14 amino acids. In germline, CDR1 is LNHNV, CDR2 YYDKDF (reference sequence). As DNA, the CDR3 is TGTGCCACCAGCAGACAGGGGCTTCTATACGAGCAGTACTTC. Encoded protein: CATSRQGLLYEQYF.

The chain couples TRBV14 to TRBJ1-2; D unresolved. The CDR3 loop spans 13 amino acids. Trimming removed 1 base at V and 3 bases at J, with 6 bases between. Per germline, CDR1 SGHDN and CDR2 FVKESK. The CDR3 region is CASSQVVDYGYTF. The CDR3 region has the DNA TGTGCCAGCAGCCAAGTTGTGGACTATGGCTACACCTTC.

This clonotype occurred a few times. The CDR3 DNA follows: TGCAGTGCTAGCGACGGCTATGGCTACACCTTC. Translated: CSASDGYGYTF. The V gene is TRBV20-1, the J gene TRBJ1-2, with D unresolved. V dropped 3 bases and J dropped 4 bases, with 6 bases sitting between them. This CDR3 region has 11 residues. Germline values: CDR1 DFQATT, CDR2 SNEGSKA (reference sequence).

The rearrangement joins TRBV5-1 to TRBJ2-3; possibly TRBD1 for D (5 bases). Germline CDR1 is SGHRS and CDR2 is YFSETQ. V lost 0 bases to trimming and J lost 2 bases, with 10 bases between them. The length of the CDR3 is 15 residues. The CDR3 protein is CASSLAAGYTDTQYF. DNA for the CDR3: TGCGCCAGCAGCTTGGCGGCAGGGTACACAGATACGCAGTATTTT.

Only a few counts were recorded for this clonotype. The chain employs TRBV5-6 and TRBJ2-3; D is uncertain. The germline V gene has CDR1 SGHDT and CDR2 YYEEEE. Trimming took 4 bases from V and 4 from J, leaving 4 bases between them. This CDR3 is built from 11 residues. The CDR3 DNA sequence: TGTGCCAGCAGCCGATCAGATACGCAGTATTTT. It codes for CASSRSDTQYF.

This clonotype has ten or more counts. Here the CDR3 DNA reads TGTGCCAGCAACCATGCCCTAGGCTATGGCTACACCTTC. Protein: CASNHALGYGYTF. The chain has TRBV2 and TRBJ1-2; D is unclear. Germline V gives CDR1 SNHLY, CDR2 FYNNEI. There are 13 residues in the CDR3. The ends were cut back, 7 bases at V and 4 bases at J, with 13 bases in the middle.

The chain has TRBV29-1 and TRBJ1-2; D is ambiguous. The CDR3 extends over 16 amino acids. V dropped 5 bases and J dropped 4 bases, with 23 bases sitting between them. Germline CDR1 reads SQVTM; CDR2 reads ANQGSEA. CDR3 nucleotides: TGCAGCGTTCAGGACCCAACCCCAGAAGCAATCTATGGCTACACCTTC. As protein: CSVQDPTPEAIYGYTF.

This sequence joins TRBV29-1 and TRBJ2-3; the D is unclear. The CDR3 has 11 amino acids. Germline CDR1 SQVTM, CDR2 ANQGSEA. Trimming shortened V by 3 bases and J by 7 bases, and 8 bases separated the two germline ends. CDR3 coding DNA: TGCAGCGTTGAGGCCAGTAATACGCAGTATTTT. It encodes CSVEASNTQYF.

This clonotype appeared a few times. The chain couples TRBV27 to TRBJ2-2; the D gene is possibly TRBD1 (6 bases). The CDR3 consists of 15 residues. Germline CDR1 MNHEY, CDR2 SMNVEV (reference sequence). V was shortened by 6 bases and J by 0 bases, with 11 bases between the two germline ends. CDR3 sequence (DNA): TGTGCCAGCAGACGGACAGCCGCGAACACCGGGGAGCTGTTTTTT. It codes for CASRRTAANTGELFF.

This clonotype has more than one count but fewer than ten. The chain has TRBV30 and TRBJ2-1; D gene ambiguous. V was cut by 3 bases and J by 6 bases, with 15 bases left in between. Germline V lookup: CDR1 GTSNPN, CDR2 SVGIG (reference sequence). The CDR3 contains 14 residues. The CDR3, as DNA: TGTGCCTGGAGGATCCATGGTTATGGCAATGAGCAGTTCTTC. Protein sequence: CAWRIHGYGNEQFF.

Ten or more counts support this clonotype. The chain links TRBV7-8 to TRBJ1-2; D unresolved. Per germline, CDR1 SGHVS and CDR2 FQNEAQ. V lost 1 base and J lost 9, with 15 bases in between. The CDR3 is 14 amino acids. The CDR3 coding sequence is TGTGCCAGCAGCTTAGATCTGGCCACCCAAAGCTACACCTTC. It is translated as CASSLDLATQSYTF.

The CDR3 here is CASSLEGIGSNEQFF. The CDR3 nucleotides are TGTGCCAGCAGCTTGGAGGGGATAGGGAGCAATGAGCAGTTCTTC. This chain connects TRBV5-5 to TRBJ2-1, with D possibly being TRBD1 or TRBD2 (5 bases each). Germline V gives CDR1 SGHKS, CDR2 YYEKEE (reference sequence). V gave up 0 bases and J gave up 6 bases, with 13 bases separating them. CDR3 length: 15 amino acids.

This chain links TRBV3-1 with TRBJ2-7; D gene ambiguous. V dropped 1 base and J dropped 3 bases, with 10 bases sitting between them. The CDR3 is 14 amino acids. CDR1 LGHDT and CDR2 YNNKEL come from the germline V gene (reference sequence). The CDR3 nucleotides read TGTGCCAGCAGCCAAGGACCAGATTTCTACGAGCAGTACTTC. It encodes CASSQGPDFYEQYF.

The V gene is TRBV9, the J gene TRBJ2-2; D is unresolved. The CDR3 is 12 residues long. Germline CDR1 and CDR2: SGDLS and YYNGEE. Trimming took 3 bases from V and 5 from J, leaving 5 bases between them. Written as DNA, the CDR3 is TGTGCCAGCAGCGCGTGGACCGGGGAGCTGTTTTTT. Protein sequence: CASSAWTGELFF.

This CDR3 reads CASSSQGRSYNEQFF. The CDR3 bases are TGTGCCAGCAGTTCTCAGGGGAGGTCCTACAATGAGCAGTTCTTC. J is TRBJ2-1 and V is TRBV27; tentatively, D is TRBD1 or TRBD2 (6 bases each). From germline, CDR1 is MNHEY and CDR2 SMNVEV (reference sequence). V lost 4 bases and J 1 base, leaving 11 bases between the germline ends. The CDR3 covers 15 residues.

The sample holds a few counts of this clonotype. The J gene is TRBJ2-1, the V gene TRBV29-1; 12 bases map to TRBD1. The CDR3 runs to 13 residues. Trimming at V came to 8 bases and at J to 8 bases, leaving 7 bases not matched to a gene. From germline, CDR1 is SQVTM and CDR2 ANQGSEA. CDR3 DNA: TGCAGCATCCGGGACAGGGGGCCGTATGAGCAGTTCTTC. As protein: CSIRDRGPYEQFF.